Each of the 32 T cell receptor beta chains below was sequenced from the same sample in a study of shared clonotypes between healthy human individuals. Method: immunoSEQ multiplex PCR; TCRdb's copy keeps in-frame clones and lacks some. The sample contains over 700,000 clones, about two thirds of which appear only once. Material: memory CD4+ T cells sorted from blood. Described subset: CD45RA-negative fraction. The receptors were sampled from a young woman in good health.

The chain couples TRBV27 to TRBJ2-1; 13 positions agree with TRBD2. The CDR3 has 14 amino acids. Per germline, CDR1 MNHEY and CDR2 SMNVEV (reference sequence). V was pared by 8 bases and J by 5 bases, with 3 bases of the junction left unmatched. The CDR3 DNA reads TGTGCCAGCGGGGGGACTAGCGGGAACAATGAGCAGTTCTTC. This encodes CASGGTSGNNEQFF.

This clone was picked up many times. The V gene is TRBV9, the J gene TRBJ2-7, with D possibly being TRBD1 (7 bases). CDR1 is SGDLS and CDR2 is YYNGEE in the germline V gene. The CDR3 length is 15 residues. V lost 3 bases to trimming and J lost 3 bases, with 16 bases between them. The CDR3 DNA reads as TGTGCCAGCAGCGGCGGGACAGCGGAATTCTACGAGCAGTACTTC. It translates to CASSGGTAEFYEQYF.

This clone was seen a handful of times. V usage is TRBV6-1 and J usage is TRBJ1-5; tentative D call: TRBD1 (5 bases). The germline gives CDR1 MNHNS, CDR2 SASEGT. The CDR3 spans 13 residues. The V gene lost 10 bases and the J gene lost 1 base, with 11 bases spanning the gap. CDR3 DNA: TGTGCCACCTGTTGGGGGAGCAATCAGCCCCAGCATTTT. Its protein is CATCWGSNQPQHF.

This clone was observed a few times. The V call is TRBV5-8, the J call TRBJ1-4; 11 positions agree with TRBD1. Looked up from germline, CDR1 is SGHTS and CDR2 is YDEGEE. This CDR3 has 17 residues. Losses at the gene ends were 5 bases for V and 5 bases for J; bases not matched to a gene: 11. CDR3 in amino acids: CASRPGGQGVRNEKLFF. DNA for the CDR3: TGTGCCAGCAGGCCAGGGGGACAGGGGGTTCGGAATGAAAAACTGTTTTTT. Full variable domain (remainder filled in from reference TRBV5-8 and TRBJ1-4): EAGVTQSPTHLIKTRGQQATLRCSPISGHTSVYWYQQALGLGLQFLLWYDEGEERNRGNFPPRFSGRQFPNYSSELNVNALELEDSALYLCASRPGGQGVRNEKLFFGSGTQLSVL.

The chain is built from TRBV11-2 and TRBJ1-1; 9 bases are shared with TRBD1. Trimming took 1 base from V and 4 from J; bases not matched to a gene: 7. The CDR3 is 16 residues long. Germline CDR1 is SGHAT and CDR2 is FQNNGV. CDR3 protein: CASSLVGTGFGTEAFF. CDR3 nucleotide sequence: TGTGCCAGCAGCTTAGTTGGGACAGGGTTTGGCACTGAAGCTTTCTTT.

This sequence joins TRBV2 and TRBJ1-2, with a weak D call TRBD1 (5 bases). This CDR3 comprises 16 residues. Deletions cut 4 bases from V and 2 bases from J, with 17 bases between. CDR1 and CDR2 from the germline V gene are SNHLY and FYNNEI. The CDR3 DNA sequence: TGTGCCAGCAGTGGACCCGGGACGGAATTAAACTATGGCTACACCTTC. Amino acid sequence: CASSGPGTELNYGYTF.

The gene calls are TRBV4-2 and TRBJ2-3, with 8 bases aligning to TRBD2. J gave up 8 bases and V 0 bases, and 13 bases lay outside the gene matches. This CDR3 comprises 17 residues. Germline CDR1 LGHNA, CDR2 YNFKEQ. CDR3 loop: CASSQDPTGLGGGTQYF. The CDR3 DNA follows: TGTGCCAGCAGCCAAGATCCTACGGGACTAGGAGGGGGTACGCAGTATTTT.

To note about this clone: The same CDR3 can be traced to other DNA sequences in this sample. The gene calls are TRBV28 and TRBJ1-5, with TRBD1 identical over 8 bases. The germline V gene has CDR1 MDHEN and CDR2 SYDVKM. The CDR3 has 15 residues. J gave up 2 bases and V 5 bases, and 5 bases lay outside the gene matches. The chain's CDR3 is CASSPGTGGNQPQHF. CDR3 nucleotides: TGTGCCAGCAGTCCTGGGACAGGTGGCAATCAGCCCCAGCATTTT. The full variable domain, with the rest looked up from reference TRBV28 and TRBJ1-5, is DVKVTQSSRYLVKRTGEKVFLECVQDMDHENMFWYRQDPGLGLRLIYFSYDVKMKEKGDIPEGYSVSREKKERFSLILESASTNQTSMYLCASSPGTGGNQPQHFGDGTRLSIL.

This chain uses TRBV7-2 with TRBJ2-7, with 7 bases identical to TRBD1. In germline, CDR1 is SGHTA, CDR2 FQGNSA. After removal of 5 bases from V and 3 bases from J, the junction contained 7 bases not matched to a gene. This CDR3 is built from 14 residues. This CDR3 reads CASSLGQSFYEQYF. In nucleotides, the CDR3 is TGTGCCAGCAGCCTGGGACAGTCCTTCTACGAGCAGTACTTC.

This clone was seen repeatedly, ten times or more. The chain carries TRBV27 and TRBJ1-2; 7 nucleotides match TRBD1. This CDR3 has 13 residues. V lost 9 bases, J lost 4 bases, and 8 bases stayed unmatched. Germline CDR1 is MNHEY and CDR2 is SMNVEV (reference sequence). The CDR3 protein is CASWTGLLYGYTF. The CDR3 DNA is TGTGCCAGTTGGACAGGCCTCCTCTATGGCTACACCTTC.

This clone was seen only once. The V gene is TRBV6-5, the J gene TRBJ2-1, with 7 nucleotides matching TRBD2. This CDR3 comprises 15 residues. CDR1 and CDR2 (germline): MNHEY, SVGAGI. After removal of 3 bases from V and 0 bases from J, the junction contained 2 bases not matched to a gene. The CDR3 DNA reads as TGTGCCAGCAGTTATGGCGGGAGCTCCTACAATGAGCAGTTCTTC. Translating gives CASSYGGSSYNEQFF.

The chain carries TRBV7-8 and TRBJ2-7, with TRBD2 matching 12 bases. J gave up 4 bases and V 1 base, and 5 bases lay outside the gene matches. The CDR3 spans 16 residues. The germline gives CDR1 SGHVS, CDR2 FQNEAQ. The CDR3 reads CASSLGLAGEGYEQYF. The DNA for the CDR3 is TGTGCCAGCAGCTTAGGACTAGCGGGAGAAGGATACGAGCAGTACTTC.

The chain joins TRBV28 to TRBJ2-1; perhaps TRBD1 as D (5 bases). This CDR3 has 13 residues. Trimming removed 3 bases from V and 4 bases from J, with 7 bases in between. The germline gives CDR1 MDHEN, CDR2 SYDVKM. Here the CDR3 reads CASSLDTYNEQFF. CDR3 coding DNA: TGTGCCAGCAGTTTGGACACGTACAATGAGCAGTTCTTC.

Note on this clone: This may be a read error: a much more frequent sequence differs by one nucleotide. The chain couples TRBV2 to TRBJ2-1, with D hard to call. Germline CDR1 reads SNHLY; CDR2 reads FYNNEI. V dropped 7 bases and J dropped 2 bases, with 3 bases sitting between them. The length of the CDR3 is 11 residues. The CDR3 loop is CASNPYNEQFF. DNA of the CDR3: TGTGCCAGCAACCCCTACAATGAGCAGTTCTTC.

This rearrangement joins TRBV28 to TRBJ1-3; D remains unclear. CDR1 and CDR2 (germline): MDHEN, SYDVKM. V was trimmed by 2 bases and J by 2 bases, leaving 7 bases between them. The CDR3 length is 14 residues. The DNA of the CDR3 is TGTGCCAGCAGTTTACGGGCTGCTGGAAACACCATATATTTT. It translates to CASSLRAAGNTIYF.

This chain uses TRBV6-5 with TRBJ2-1, with D perhaps matching TRBD1 (6 bases). V was trimmed by 2 bases and J by 6 bases, leaving 8 bases between them. The CDR3 runs 13 residues. The V gene's germline CDR1 is MNHEY and CDR2 SVGAGI. This chain's CDR3 is CASSYGQSNEQFF. CDR3 DNA sequence: TGTGCCAGCAGTTACGGACAGAGCAATGAGCAGTTCTTC.

The rearrangement joins TRBV5-6 to TRBJ2-5; 7 bases are shared with TRBD2. The trim removed 3 bases at V and 5 bases at J, leaving 4 bases unmatched. The length of the CDR3 is 13 residues. Germline V lookup: CDR1 SGHDT, CDR2 YYEEEE. CDR3 in DNA: TGTGCCAGCAGCTATACTAGCGACGAGACCCAGTACTTC. Translating it yields CASSYTSDETQYF. The full variable domain, with the rest looked up from reference TRBV5-6 and TRBJ2-5, is DAGVTQSPTHLIKTRGQQVTLRCSPKSGHDTVSWYQQALGQGPQFIFQYYEEEERQRGNFPDRFSGHQFPNYSSELNVNALLLGDSALYLCASSYTSDETQYFGPGTRLLVL.

Remarks on this clone: The same CDR3 can be traced to other DNA sequences in this sample. J is TRBJ2-3 and V is TRBV7-2; D call uncertain. Trimming cost V 0 bases and J 5 bases, with 0 bases left between them. The CDR3 loop spans 11 amino acids. Germline CDR1 and CDR2: SGHTA and FQGNSA. CDR3 DNA: TGTGCCAGCAGCTTAGCAGATACGCAGTATTTT. Translated: CASSLADTQYF.

This chain joins TRBV5-1 and TRBJ1-1; the D gene is possibly TRBD1 (5 bases). Germline V lookup: CDR1 SGHRS, CDR2 YFSETQ. This CDR3 has 12 amino acids. Trimming cost V 4 bases and J 7 bases, with 11 bases left between them. The CDR3 region is CASSPWGSEAFF. The CDR3 nucleotides are TGCGCCAGCAGCCCTTGGGGCAGTGAAGCTTTCTTT. Full variable domain (rest looked up from reference TRBV5-1 and TRBJ1-1): KAGVTQTPRYLIKTRGQQVTLSCSPISGHRSVSWYQQTPGQGLQFLFEYFSETQRNKGNFPGRFSGRQFSNSRSEMNVSTLELGDSALYLCASSPWGSEAFFGQGTRLTVV.

This chain connects TRBV5-5 to TRBJ1-1; weak D call: TRBD1 (5 bases). Trimming took 1 base from V and 5 from J, leaving 18 bases between them. Germline V CDR1 and CDR2: SGHKS, YYEKEE (reference sequence). The CDR3 runs to 16 residues. CDR3 sequence reads: CASSLRMWEEGTEAFF. The CDR3 DNA is TGTGCCAGCAGCTTGCGGATGTGGGAGGAGGGGACTGAAGCTTTCTTT.

Concerning this clone: Distinct nucleotide sequences in the sample also encode this CDR3. V gene TRBV5-1 combines with J gene TRBJ2-5, with TRBD1 identical over 9 bases. Germline lookup yields CDR1 SGHRS and CDR2 YFSETQ. The CDR3 spans 15 residues. The J segment lost 5 bases and the V segment lost 0 bases, leaving 5 bases of the junction unmatched. The DNA for the CDR3 is TGCGCCAGCAGCTTGGGGGACAGGGATTTGGAGACCCAGTACTTC. This encodes CASSLGDRDLETQYF.

The chain employs TRBV28 and TRBJ1-4, with D possibly TRBD1 on 6 matching bases. Germline V gene data show CDR1 as MDHEN and CDR2 as SYDVKM. With 6 bases removed from V and 8 bases from J, the gap between germline ends came to 13 bases. The CDR3 sequence is 13 residues long. This CDR3 is CASRRGPDEKLFF. The CDR3 nucleotides read TGTGCCAGCAGACGGGGGCCGGACGAAAAACTGTTTTTT.

V usage is TRBV2 and J usage is TRBJ1-1; a possible D gene is TRBD1 (5 bases). The CDR3 consists of 13 residues. Germline CDR1 reads SNHLY; CDR2 reads FYNNEI. Trimming removed 8 bases at V and 5 bases at J, with 15 bases between. DNA for the CDR3: TGTGCCAGCGGCAGGGACGGCATGACTGAAGCTTTCTTT. Its protein is CASGRDGMTEAFF.

This clone was recorded a few times. This rearrangement joins TRBV7-9 to TRBJ1-5, with D possibly TRBD1 on 6 matching bases. In germline, CDR1 is SEHNR, CDR2 FQNEAQ (reference sequence). Trimming took 5 bases from V and 7 from J, leaving 21 bases between them. This CDR3 has 16 amino acids. In DNA form, the CDR3 reads TGTGCCAGCAGCGAGGCAGGCGGGGGGGCGAGGCAGCCCCAGCATTTT. This codes for CASSEAGGGARQPQHF.

The chain joins TRBV6-1 to TRBJ1-5, with D uncertain. Germline assignment: CDR1 MNHNS and CDR2 SASEGT. V lost 7 bases to trimming and J lost 4 bases, with 14 bases between them. The CDR3 covers 14 residues. The CDR3 here is CASTLYTMNQPQHF. As DNA, the CDR3 is TGTGCCAGCACCCTTTACACGATGAATCAGCCCCAGCATTTT.

V gene TRBV5-6 combines with J gene TRBJ1-3; D might be TRBD1 (5 bases). The V gene lost 4 bases and the J gene lost 0 bases, with 11 bases spanning the gap. The CDR3 extends over 15 amino acids. Germline values: CDR1 SGHDT, CDR2 YYEEEE. Here the CDR3 DNA reads TGTGCCAGCAGCCCGGGACGGCACTCTGGAAACACCATATATTTT. Amino acids: CASSPGRHSGNTIYF. The whole variable domain, remainder taken from reference TRBV5-6 and TRBJ1-3, is DAGVTQSPTHLIKTRGQQVTLRCSPKSGHDTVSWYQQALGQGPQFIFQYYEEEERQRGNFPDRFSGHQFPNYSSELNVNALLLGDSALYLCASSPGRHSGNTIYFGEGSWLTVV.

The genes are TRBV5-6 and TRBJ2-7, with a possible D match to TRBD2 (7 bases). V lost 7 bases, J lost 3 bases, and 17 bases lay in between. The CDR3 has 14 amino acids. CDR1 SGHDT and CDR2 YYEEEE come from the germline V gene. The CDR3 loop reads CASGWGGSLYEQYF. CDR3 coding DNA: TGTGCCAGCGGCTGGGGGGGCTCCCTCTACGAGCAGTACTTC.

The V call is TRBV5-1, the J call TRBJ2-3; 8 bases align to TRBD2. Germline assignment: CDR1 SGHRS and CDR2 YFSETQ. V shed 0 bases, J shed 6 bases, and the junction held 6 bases outside the gene matches. The CDR3 is 15 amino acids. DNA of the CDR3: TGCGCCAGCAGCTTGGATGGACTAGCTCGGGATACGCAGTATTTT. Encoded protein: CASSLDGLARDTQYF. Supplemented by reference TRBV5-1 and TRBJ2-3, the full variable domain reads KAGVTQTPRYLIKTRGQQVTLSCSPISGHRSVSWYQQTPGQGLQFLFEYFSETQRNKGNFPGRFSGRQFSNSRSEMNVSTLELGDSALYLCASSLDGLARDTQYFGPGTRLTVL.

This rearrangement joins TRBV5-1 to TRBJ2-1; possibly TRBD2 for D (6 bases). Trimming left V 5 bases short and J 8 bases short, with 14 bases between. Germline CDR1 is SGHRS and CDR2 is YFSETQ. This CDR3 is 13 amino acids long. CDR3 nucleotide sequence: TGCGCCAGCAGACGGGACTTGGGGGATGAGCAGTTCTTC. This sequence encodes CASRRDLGDEQFF.

V usage is TRBV11-1 and J usage is TRBJ2-1; D is perhaps TRBD2 (6 bases). The CDR3 totals 19 residues. Trimming took off 2 bases at V and 0 bases at J, with 20 bases between the two ends. The germline V gene has CDR1 SGHAT and CDR2 FQDESV (reference sequence). Here the CDR3 reads CASSLSPRGSDSSYNEQFF. In nucleotides, the CDR3 is TGTGCCAGCAGCTTAAGCCCTCGGGGGAGCGACAGCTCCTACAATGAGCAGTTCTTC. The complete variable domain, with remaining parts taken from reference TRBV11-1 and TRBJ2-1, reads EAEVAQSPRYKITEKSQAVAFWCDPISGHATLYWYRQILGQGPELLVQFQDESVVDDSQLPKDRFSAERLKGVDSTLKIQPAELGDSAMYLCASSLSPRGSDSSYNEQFFGPGTRLTVL.

V usage is TRBV5-4 and J usage is TRBJ2-3; D perhaps matches TRBD1 (5 bases). Germline V gives CDR1 SGHNT, CDR2 YYREEE (reference sequence). This CDR3 has 16 residues. Trimming left V 3 bases short and J 4 bases short, with 18 bases between. In DNA form, the CDR3 reads TGTGCCAGCAGCTCTCCACTCTCGGACATCTCAGATACGCAGTATTTT. It codes for CASSSPLSDISDTQYF.

This clone was counted a few times. The chain links TRBV7-8 to TRBJ2-1; D is perhaps TRBD2 (5 bases). This CDR3 has 14 amino acids. V was cut by 1 base and J by 7 bases, with 11 bases left in between. Germline V gene data show CDR1 as SGHVS and CDR2 as FQNEAQ. The CDR3 sequence: CASSLEGDRNEQFF. DNA of the CDR3: TGTGCCAGCAGCTTAGAGGGAGACCGGAATGAGCAGTTCTTC.